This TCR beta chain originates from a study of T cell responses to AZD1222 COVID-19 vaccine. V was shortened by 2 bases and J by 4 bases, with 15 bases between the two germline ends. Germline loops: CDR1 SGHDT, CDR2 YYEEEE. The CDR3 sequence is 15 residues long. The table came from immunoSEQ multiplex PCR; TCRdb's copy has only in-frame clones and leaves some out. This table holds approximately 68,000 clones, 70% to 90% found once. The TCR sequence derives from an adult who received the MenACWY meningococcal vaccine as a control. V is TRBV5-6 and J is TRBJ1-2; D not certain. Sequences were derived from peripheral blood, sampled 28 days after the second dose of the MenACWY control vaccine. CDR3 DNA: TGTGCCAGCAGCTTCTATCCCTCCGAGGGCTATGGCTACACCTTC. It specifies CASSFYPSEGYGYTF.